These T cell receptor beta chains were read from a single sample in a study of blood T cell repertoires in COVID-19. The repertoire was sequenced with immunoSEQ multiplex PCR; TCRdb's copy has only in-frame clones and lacks some. The sample shows about 190,000 clones, around 90% of them seen only once. The material sequenced was peripheral blood. Receptors were obtained from a man aged 50 or older with acute or convalescent COVID-19. The CDR3 runs from the conserved cysteine through the conserved F or W. A D gene is named only where the DNA matches it firmly. Expanded clones get a size class; other rows say once, few or many, or leave the size out.

DNA: TGTGCCAGCAGAGGGGGAGACAGGGGCGGTTCTAACTATGGCTACACCTTC
CDR3: CASRGGDRGGSNYGYTF
size: -
V: TRBV5-4
D: TRBD1
J: TRBJ1-2

DNA: TGTGCCACCAGGAGGGTGACTAATGAAAAACTGTTTTTT
CDR3: CATRRVTNEKLFF
size: -
V: TRBV24-1
D: -
J: TRBJ1-4

DNA: TGTGCCAGCAGTTTCCCTCCCACTAGCGGGAGGCAAGGAGAGACCCAGTACTTC
CDR3: CASSFPPTSGRQGETQYF
size: -
V: TRBV28
D: TRBD2
J: TRBJ2-5

DNA: TGTGCCAGCAGTGTGAGCGGGGACCCCTCCTACGAGCAGTACTTC
CDR3: CASSVSGDPSYEQYF
size: -
V: TRBV27
D: TRBD2
J: TRBJ2-7

DNA: TGTGCCAGCAGTGAATTTGTCCTCGACACTGAAGCTTTCTTT
CDR3: CASSEFVLDTEAFF
size: -
V: TRBV6-1
D: -
J: TRBJ1-1

DNA: TGTGCCAGCAGTGAGCGTCAGGGGGCCGGGTATGGCTACACCTTC
CDR3: CASSERQGAGYGYTF
size: few
V: TRBV2
D: TRBD1
J: TRBJ1-2

DNA: TGTGCCAGCAGCCCGGGGTATGGGATTAGCGGGAGACCCCAGTACTTC
CDR3: CASSPGYGISGRPQYF
size: once
V: TRBV7-2
D: TRBD2
J: TRBJ2-7

DNA: TGTGCCAGCAGTAGGACTAGCTCCTCCTACAATGAGCAGTTCTTC
CDR3: CASSRTSSSYNEQFF
size: -
V: TRBV2
D: TRBD2
J: TRBJ2-1

DNA: TGTGCCAGCAGTGGACAGGGGGTTGACATTCAGTACTTC
CDR3: CASSGQGVDIQYF
size: -
V: TRBV6-6
D: TRBD1
J: TRBJ2-4

DNA: TGTGCCAGCAGTTTGACACAGGGGGGACAGCCCCAGCATTTT
CDR3: CASSLTQGGQPQHF
size: once
V: TRBV27
D: TRBD1
J: TRBJ1-5

DNA: TGTGCCAGCAGCCAACCTAGCTCCCACTCCTACGAGCAGTACTTC
CDR3: CASSQPSSHSYEQYF
size: -
V: TRBV4-2
D: -
J: TRBJ2-7

DNA: TGTGCCAGTATTGACCTCGGACAGCTATTAACGGCTTTCTTT
CDR3: CASIDLGQLLTAFF
size: -
V: TRBV28
D: -
J: TRBJ1-1

DNA: TGTGCCAGCATTTTTCCGGGAGGGACGACCGGGGAGCTGTTTTTT
CDR3: CASIFPGGTTGELFF
size: -
V: TRBV6-5
D: TRBD2
J: TRBJ2-2

DNA: TGTGCCAGCTCACCACCCGGTGGGCAAAACACTGAAGCTTTCTTT
CDR3: CASSPPGGQNTEAFF
size: -
V: TRBV18
D: -
J: TRBJ1-1

DNA: TGTGCGAGTGGGGAGGGGAGATATCAGCCCCAGCATTTT
CDR3: CASGEGRYQPQHF
size: many
V: TRBV2
D: -
J: TRBJ1-5

DNA: TGTGCCAGCAGCTCCGGACAGGTAGAGACCCAGTACTTC
CDR3: CASSSGQVETQYF
size: -
V: TRBV7-9
D: TRBD1
J: TRBJ2-5

DNA: TGTGCCAGCAGTCCTCAGGGTGCTAATGAAAAACTGTTTTTT
CDR3: CASSPQGANEKLFF
size: -
V: TRBV2
D: -
J: TRBJ1-4

DNA: TGTGCCAGCAGTTCGGGGAACAATGAAGCTTTCTTT
CDR3: CASSSGNNEAFF
size: -
V: TRBV12-3/TRBV12-4
D: -
J: TRBJ1-1

DNA: TGTGCCGACAGGGGTCTGAACACCGGGGAGCTGTTTTTT
CDR3: CADRGLNTGELFF
size: -
V: TRBV2
D: TRBD1
J: TRBJ2-2

DNA: TGCGCCAGCAGCTTGGCTGGAGGCAAAACCTACGAGCAGTACTTC
CDR3: CASSLAGGKTYEQYF
size: -
V: TRBV5-1
D: -
J: TRBJ2-7

DNA: TGTGCCACCACGGGCGGGACAGGGGGAAAGTTGAGCCAGTACTTC
CDR3: CATTGGTGGKLSQYF
size: -
V: TRBV19
D: TRBD1
J: TRBJ2-5

DNA: TGTGCCAGCATCTCCCAGACTAGCACAGATACGCAGTATTTT
CDR3: CASISQTSTDTQYF
size: -
V: TRBV7-9
D: -
J: TRBJ2-3

DNA: TGTGCCAGCAGCTTAGGTGGAGTCCCCACGTACGAGCAGTACTTC
CDR3: CASSLGGVPTYEQYF
size: -
V: TRBV11-2
D: -
J: TRBJ2-7

DNA: TGTGCCAGCAGCCAAACGGGGAGGCCTGAAGCTTTCTTT
CDR3: CASSQTGRPEAFF
size: -
V: TRBV4-2
D: -
J: TRBJ1-1

DNA: TGTGCCAGCAGCCGACAGGCTAATCAGCCCCAGCATTTT
CDR3: CASSRQANQPQHF
size: -
V: TRBV9
D: -
J: TRBJ1-5

DNA: TGCGCCAGCAGCTTGTCCGGGGATGGGGAGACCCAGTACTTC
CDR3: CASSLSGDGETQYF
size: -
V: TRBV5-1
D: -
J: TRBJ2-5

DNA: TGTGCCAGCAGTTACTCGACAGGGGGGGGTGAAAAACTGTTTTTT
CDR3: CASSYSTGGGEKLFF
size: -
V: TRBV6-5
D: TRBD1
J: TRBJ1-4

DNA: TGTGCCACCAGTGATTCGTACGGACAGGGTGGTCAGTTCTTC
CDR3: CATSDSYGQGGQFF
size: -
V: TRBV24-1
D: TRBD1
J: TRBJ2-1

DNA: TGTGCCAGTAGTCTTTCGGGTCTTCAGCTCCAGCATTTT
CDR3: CASSLSGLQLQHF
size: -
V: TRBV19
D: -
J: TRBJ1-5

DNA: TGTGCCAGCAGCCTAAACCCGCCGACTAGCGGGAGGGCTACCGACAATGAGCAGTTCTTC
CDR3: CASSLNPPTSGRATDNEQFF
size: -
V: TRBV7-3
D: TRBD2
J: TRBJ2-1